Below, 8 T cell receptor beta chains from the same sample are listed, as sequenced in a study of CD8 T cells in Susac syndrome. The RNA, about 0.45 to 1 ug, was put through reverse transcription using random hexamers. TCRdb recomputed calls from the immunoSEQ multiplex PCR reads with MiXCR, one row per CDR3 protein. In the table there are about 430,000 distinct CDR3 sequences, approximately 85% of which are singletons. The sequencing sample was made of CD8+ T cells from PBMCs. These receptors all come from a human donor with multiple sclerosis.

V and J are TRBV30 and TRBJ1-1; 7 bases are shared with TRBD1. The CDR3 is made up of 16 amino acids. The germline gives CDR1 GTSNPN, CDR2 SVGIG (reference sequence). Unmatched junction bases numbered 10, after V lost 3 bases and J lost 0 bases. In DNA form, the CDR3 reads TGTGCCTGGAGACCCGGGACAGACGCTATGAACACTGAAGCTTTCTTT. Protein product: CAWRPGTDAMNTEAFF.

This rearrangement joins TRBV19 to TRBJ2-1; unclear D gene. The CDR3 contains 16 residues. V was trimmed by 7 bases and J by 3 bases, leaving 19 bases between them. Germline CDR1 LNHDA, CDR2 SQIVND (reference sequence). The CDR3 loop is CASTRFGASYYNEQFF. In DNA form, the CDR3 reads TGTGCCAGTACCAGGTTCGGCGCCTCGTACTACAATGAGCAGTTCTTC. The full variable domain, rest sourced from reference TRBV19 and TRBJ2-1, is DGGITQSPKYLFRKEGQNVTLSCEQNLNHDAMYWYRQDPGQGLRLIYYSQIVNDFQKGDIAEGYSVSREKKESFPLTVTSAQKNPTAFYLCASTRFGASYYNEQFFGPGTRLTVL.

The J gene is TRBJ1-5, the V gene TRBV28; 10 positions agree with TRBD1. V was pared by 6 bases and J by 6 bases, with 17 bases of the junction left unmatched. The CDR3 is made up of 18 amino acids. CDR1 and CDR2 from the germline V gene are MDHEN and SYDVKM. As DNA, the CDR3 is TGTGCCAGCAGCCGAACGATCTGGGACAGGGGTTTAGGTCAGCCCCAGCATTTT. This codes for CASSRTIWDRGLGQPQHF.

J is TRBJ2-7 and V is TRBV9, with a weak D call TRBD2 (6 bases). This CDR3 comprises 16 residues. Germline V gives CDR1 SGDLS, CDR2 YYNGEE. Between the trimmed V and J ends, which lost 0 bases and 0 bases, there was a span of 13 bases. CDR3: CASSVEGTVNSYEQYF. The CDR3 region has the DNA TGTGCCAGCAGCGTAGAGGGGACTGTTAACTCCTACGAGCAGTACTTC. The full variable domain, its missing parts supplied by reference TRBV9 and TRBJ2-7, is DSGVTQTPKHLITATGQRVTLRCSPRSGDLSVYWYQQSLDQGLQFLIQYYNGEERAKGNILERFSAQQFPDLHSELNLSSLELGDSALYFCASSVEGTVNSYEQYFGPGTRLTVT.

The count of this clonotype is one. The chain has TRBV28 and TRBJ2-7; D is unclear. The germline CDR1 and CDR2 sequences are MDHEN and SYDVKM. V dropped 1 base and J dropped 6 bases, with 10 bases sitting between them. The CDR3 length is 13 residues. DNA for the CDR3: TGTGCCAGCAGTTTATTAGACAAAAGCGAGCAGTACTTC. It codes for CASSLLDKSEQYF.

The chain uses TRBV27 and TRBJ2-7; D gene ambiguous. With 5 bases removed from V and 9 bases from J, the gap between germline ends came to 17 bases. The CDR3 loop spans 13 amino acids. Germline CDR1 and CDR2: MNHEY and SMNVEV (reference sequence). The CDR3 DNA reads as TGTGCCAGCAGTCCCCTCGGAGCGCCCGGGCAGTACTTC. Its translation: CASSPLGAPGQYF.

The chain couples TRBV4-1 to TRBJ2-2; the D gene is possibly TRBD1 (5 bases). V shed 3 bases and J shed 3 bases, with 11 bases lying between them. Germline V gene data show CDR1 as MGHRA and CDR2 as YSYEKL. The CDR3 loop spans 15 amino acids. The CDR3 region is CASSHHGQDTGELFF. The CDR3 DNA sequence: TGCGCCAGCAGCCACCACGGACAAGACACCGGGGAGCTGTTTTTT.

V is TRBV7-9 and J is TRBJ2-1; tentative D call: TRBD1 (6 bases). CDR3 length equals 15 residues. The V and J ends lost 5 bases and 6 bases respectively, with 17 bases between them. From germline, CDR1 is SEHNR and CDR2 FQNEAQ (reference sequence). DNA for the CDR3: TGTGCCAGCAGCCTCGGGACATTGGACGTCAATGAGCAGTTCTTC. Translating gives CASSLGTLDVNEQFF. The variable domain in full, with the rest retrieved from reference TRBV7-9 and TRBJ2-1, is DTGVSQNPRHKITKRGQNVTFRCDPISEHNRLYWYRQTLGQGPEFLTYFQNEAQLEKSRLLSDRFSAERPKGSFSTLEIQRTEQGDSAMYLCASSLGTLDVNEQFFGPGTRLTVL.